A selection of T cell receptor beta chains follows, all from one sample in a study of T-cell reconstitution after alpha-beta-depleted transplantation in children. TCRdb used MiXCR to reprocess the PCR reads, holding one entry per CDR3 protein. The sample includes 500,000 to 750,000 distinct CDR3 sequences, over 25% seen only once; the top ten take around 36%. The sample consisted of PBMCs, taken before TCRalphabeta/CD19-depleted stem cell transplant. These receptors were collected from a boy in the first two years of life with Wiskott-Aldrich syndrome, due to receive a stem cell transplant. Both conserved end residues are trimmed from each CDR3. The D gene is left open where the match is weak.

TRBV7-6 TRBD1 ASSLYRTGPGVTNEKLF
TRBV5-1 TRBD2 ASSLAILAGVSYNEQF
TRBV27 NA ASSSYLREDTQY
TRBV5-1 NA ASSFGTWMNTEAF
TRBV5-6 NA ASSLVYEPYEQY
TRBV24-1 TRBD1 ATSDTGDQPQH
TRBV15 NA ATSRELAHIQY
TRBV7-6 TRBD1 ASSRGGTGSYEQY
TRBV5-1 TRBD1 ASSLGTGAGNQPQH
TRBV27 NA ASSKLGNEQF
TRBV18 NA ASSLLISGNTIY
TRBV27 TRBD2 ASGSERLAGGRQDQY
TRBV5-6 NA ASKRTGIATNEKLF
TRBV12-3/TRBV12-4 TRBD1 ASSLSGTGDNEQF
TRBV6-1 NA ATGPNGGLYNEQF
TRBV5-1 TRBD2 ASSGTSGSGEQF
TRBV10-3 TRBD2 AISEFPGLGVPNEQF
TRBV5-1 TRBD2 ASSLALAGVADTQY
TRBV6-5 NA ASSYRGVGPGNTIY
TRBV7-2 NA ASSLAGGPF
TRBV5-1 TRBD1 ASSPRTGAPYEQY
TRBV28 NA ASSFKGGADTQY
TRBV28 TRBD2 ASSSKRLSGRSTDTQY
TRBV11-2 TRBD2 ASSLQPGGSMKY
TRBV5-1 TRBD2 ASSLTLAGERY
TRBV19 NA ASKYGAASHEQF
TRBV3-1 TRBD2 ASSQDGGLAAYEQY
TRBV20-1 TRBD2 SAPRPSGSSEQY
TRBV10-3 TRBD2 AIGADSGRWYNEQF